The entry below describes one T cell receptor (beta chain). The antigen is not known. Trimming removed 11 bases from V and 9 bases from J; junction bases left unmatched: 9. The CDR3 runs to 11 residues. In germline, CDR1 is MNHEY, CDR2 SVGAGI. This record comes from a study of T cell responses to AZD1222 COVID-19 vaccine. Study findings and constraints: With two AZD1222 doses given, Spike-specific TCR breadth and depth both rose. Every sample of the repertoires postdated the peak T cell response.

Using immunoSEQ multiplex PCR, the repertoire was profiled, and TCRdb retains in-frame clones only, with some absent. The table records some 81,000 clones, about 86% of them present only once. The genes are TRBV6-5 and TRBJ1-1, with 7 bases aligning to TRBD1. Sequencing used peripheral blood, obtained 28 days after the second AZD1222 dose. This sequence was found in an adult who received the AZD1222 COVID-19 vaccine. The CDR3 loop reads CAGRDSDKAFF. CDR3 DNA: TGTGCCGGCCGGGACAGCGATAAAGCTTTCTTT.